The rows below give T cell receptor beta chains drawn from one sample of a study of blood T cell repertoires in COVID-19. The assay was immunoSEQ multiplex PCR, and TCRdb's table has in-frame clones only and misses some. The repertoire has some 180,000 clones, 75% to 85% of them found once; the top ten carry around 5.9%. Material: peripheral blood. These receptors were obtained from a woman aged 40 to 50 with COVID-19, enrolled during active disease. Each CDR3 is given with its conserved first and last residue. The D gene is left open where the match is weak. Clone size, where shown, is once, few, many, or a class for clones that have expanded.

clone_size,v_call,d_call,j_call,cdr3_nt,cdr3_aa
-,TRBV5-1,TRBD1,TRBJ2-2,TGCGCCAGCCACGGCAGGGGGCATTCGTGGAACACCGGGGAGCTGTTTTTT,CASHGRGHSWNTGELFF
-,TRBV11-2,-,TRBJ1-1,TGTGCCAGCAGCTTAGGGGAGGACACTGAAGCTTTCTTT,CASSLGEDTEAFF
-,TRBV10-3,TRBD1,TRBJ2-5,TGTGCCATCAGATCTGGACAGGGGGCGGAGACCCAGTACTTC,CAIRSGQGAETQYF
few,TRBV7-2,-,TRBJ1-5,TGTGCCAGCAGCTTTGGTAGGGGCGATCAGCCCCAGCATTTT,CASSFGRGDQPQHF
-,TRBV18,-,TRBJ2-5,TGTGCCAGCGCATCCATGAGCCAAGAGACCCAGTACTTC,CASASMSQETQYF
few,TRBV29-1,TRBD1,TRBJ2-1,TGCAGCGTCCGTCGAGGGGGACAGGGCAACAATGAGCAGTTCTTC,CSVRRGGQGNNEQFF
-,TRBV29-1,-,TRBJ2-7,TGCAGCGTCGGAACAGATTACGAGCAGTACTTC,CSVGTDYEQYF
few,TRBV7-2,-,TRBJ2-1,TGTGCCAGCAGCTCCTATATCTCCAATGAGCAGTTCTTC,CASSSYISNEQFF
-,TRBV30,TRBD2,TRBJ2-1,TGTGCCTGGAGTGTTCGGTTAGCGGGAGGCAATGAGCAGTTCTTC,CAWSVRLAGGNEQFF
-,TRBV12-3/TRBV12-4,-,TRBJ1-2,TGTGCCAGCAGTCCGACTTTAGATGGCTACACCTTC,CASSPTLDGYTF
-,TRBV18,-,TRBJ1-2,TGTGCCAGCTCACCACGGCAGGAAGCTAACTATGGCTACACCTTC,CASSPRQEANYGYTF
-,TRBV10-3,-,TRBJ1-3,TGTGCCATCAACGGGGGGCTCTCTGGAAACACCATATATTTT,CAINGGLSGNTIYF
-,TRBV7-2,-,TRBJ2-7,TGTGCCAGCAGCTTAGAACAGGGAAACGAGCAGTACTTC,CASSLEQGNEQYF
-,TRBV3-1/TRBV3-2,-,TRBJ2-7,TGTGCCAGCAGCCCTTGGGTCTTAGGTGGGAGCAACGAGCAGTACTTC,CASSPWVLGGSNEQYF
-,TRBV18,TRBD1,TRBJ2-1,TGTGCCAGCTCCCCCGGGACAGGGGGCTCCTACAATGAGCAGTTCTTC,CASSPGTGGSYNEQFF